One and the same sample provided the 21 T cell receptor beta chains below, sequenced in a study of identical twins. One entry per CDR3 protein results from TCRdb running MiXCR on the 5' RACE reads. The table has roughly 1,500,000 distinct CDR3 sequences, under 35% seen once. Sequenced input: cord blood. The receptors derive from a newborn girl in good health.

The chain links TRBV7-2 to TRBJ2-1, with D possibly being TRBD2 (6 bases). Looked up from germline, CDR1 is SGHTA and CDR2 is FQGNSA. The CDR3 length is 15 residues. The V end lost 5 bases, the J end lost 4 bases, and 15 bases lay between the germline ends. As DNA, the CDR3 is TGTGCCAGCAGCCCCGCGGGACCAGTATACAATGAGCAGTTCTTC. It translates to CASSPAGPVYNEQFF.

This chain joins TRBV28 and TRBJ1-2; 9 bases map to TRBD1. V shed 5 bases and J 4 bases; nucleotides not matched to a gene: 8. Germline CDR1 is MDHEN and CDR2 is SYDVKM. This CDR3 is built from 15 residues. The CDR3 bases are TGTGCCAGCAGTAAGGCCGGACAGGGGATCTATGGCTACACCTTC. Translated, it gives CASSKAGQGIYGYTF.

For this clonotype: A single base separates this from a much larger clone, so it may be a read error. This rearrangement joins TRBV10-3 to TRBJ2-7; D unclear. Deletions cut 3 bases from V and 1 base from J, with 13 bases between. Germline V gene sequence: CDR1 ENHRY, CDR2 SYGVKD. CDR3 length: 15 amino acids. The CDR3 reads CAISEVGQSSYEQYF. The CDR3 nucleotides read TGTGCCATCAGTGAAGTTGGGCAGAGTTCCTACGAGCAGTACTTC.

This clonotype has a handful of counts. The chain recombines TRBV20-1 with TRBJ2-3; 9 bases fit TRBD1. The trim removed 4 bases at V and 1 base at J, leaving 3 bases unmatched. Germline V lookup: CDR1 DFQATT, CDR2 SNEGSKA (reference sequence). The CDR3 length is 14 residues. The CDR3 loop reads CSATRQGGTDTQYF. CDR3 bases: TGCAGTGCTACCAGACAGGGGGGCACAGATACGCAGTATTTT.

V is TRBV6-5 and J is TRBJ2-3; D ambiguous. V was pared by 3 bases and J by 0 bases, with 10 bases between. Germline CDR1 reads MNHEY; CDR2 reads SVGAGI. CDR3 length: 15 residues. CDR3 coding DNA: TGTGCCAGCAGTTATAGCCCTGCCAGCACAGATACGCAGTATTTT. The encoded protein is CASSYSPASTDTQYF.

This clonotype was seen a few times. The rearrangement links TRBV6-1 to TRBJ1-2; D ambiguous. The CDR3 totals 13 residues. The germline V gene encodes CDR1 MNHNS and CDR2 SASEGT. Trimming left V 0 bases short and J 8 bases short, with 10 bases between. CDR3 in DNA: TGTGCCAGCAGTGAAGCCCTCCGCTGGGGCTACACCTTC. It encodes CASSEALRWGYTF.

Only one count was recorded for this clonotype. This sequence joins TRBV9 and TRBJ2-1; 7 bases align to TRBD2. The J call may be mistaken, given a closer DNA end match to TRBJ2-7. Germline V lookup: CDR1 SGDLS, CDR2 YYNGEE. CDR3 length equals 16 residues. The CDR3 region has the DNA TGTGCCAGCAGCGTTTCTGGCGGGAGCTTTTACAATGAGCAGTACTTC. The encoded protein is CASSVSGGSFYNEQYF.

This clonotype came up a few times. This chain joins TRBV20-1 and TRBJ2-3, with 8 bases lining up with TRBD1. The V gene's germline CDR1 is DFQATT and CDR2 SNEGSKA (reference sequence). This CDR3 is built from 16 residues. V dropped 0 bases and J dropped 5; count of bases not matched to a gene: 10. The CDR3 nucleotides read TGCAGTGCTAGAGATTGGCCCAAACAGGGGGGAGATACGCAGTATTTT. It yields the protein CSARDWPKQGGDTQYF.

This chain links TRBV12-3 or TRBV12-4 with TRBJ2-1, with TRBD2 matching 8 bases. CDR3 length: 17 amino acids. Unmatched junction bases numbered 11, after V lost 4 bases and J lost 3 bases. The CDR3 protein is CASSSRLARENYNEQFF. CDR3 sequence (DNA): TGTGCCAGCAGTTCCAGACTAGCGCGGGAAAACTACAATGAGCAGTTCTTC.

This clonotype was counted once. The chain recombines TRBV20-1 with TRBJ1-1, with D hard to call. The CDR3 is made up of 13 amino acids. Trimming took 0 bases from V and 1 from J, leaving 6 bases between them. Germline CDR1 is DFQATT and CDR2 is SNEGSKA (reference sequence). The CDR3 DNA follows: TGCAGTGCTAGAGACATGAGGAACACTGAAGCTTTCTTT. It is translated as CSARDMRNTEAFF.

This clonotype was seen at least ten times. V is TRBV9 and J is TRBJ2-7; D remains ambiguous. The CDR3 runs 14 residues. Trimming stripped 0 bases from V and 0 bases from J, with 7 bases between. CDR1 and CDR2 from the germline V gene are SGDLS and YYNGEE. For the CDR3, the DNA is TGTGCCAGCAGCGTAGGTGGCGACTCCTACGAGCAGTACTTC. Its translation is CASSVGGDSYEQYF.

The chain combines TRBV5-1 with TRBJ2-6; a weak D match, TRBD2 (6 bases). Germline CDR1 SGHRS, CDR2 YFSETQ. V shed 5 bases and J shed 0 bases, with 12 bases lying between them. The CDR3 consists of 16 residues. The CDR3 reads CASREGRLSGANVLTF. CDR3 DNA sequence: TGCGCCAGCAGGGAGGGTAGGCTCTCTGGGGCCAACGTCCTGACTTTC. The variable domain in full, completed from reference TRBV5-1 and TRBJ2-6, reads KAGVTQTPRYLIKTRGQQVTLSCSPISGHRSVSWYQQTPGQGLQFLFEYFSETQRNKGNFPGRFSGRQFSNSRSEMNVSTLELGDSALYLCASREGRLSGANVLTFGAGSRLTVL.

This clonotype was counted only a few times. This chain links TRBV2 with TRBJ1-1, with D possibly matching TRBD1 (6 bases). CDR1 and CDR2 (germline): SNHLY, FYNNEI. The CDR3 is 13 amino acids. V lost 7 bases, J lost 1 base, and 10 bases lay in between. The CDR3 protein is CASTGGRNTEAFF. CDR3 nucleotide sequence: TGTGCCAGCACGGGGGGGCGGAACACTGAAGCTTTCTTT. Variable domain in full (rest from reference TRBV2 and TRBJ1-1): EPEVTQTPSHQVTQMGQEVILRCVPISNHLYFYWYRQILGQKVEFLVSFYNNEISEKSEIFDDQFSVERPDGSNFTLKIRSTKLEDSAMYFCASTGGRNTEAFFGQGTRLTVV.

The gene calls are TRBV7-9 and TRBJ2-3; D is undetermined. This CDR3 spans 16 amino acids. The V gene lost 0 bases and the J gene lost 0 bases, with 10 bases spanning the gap. The V gene's germline CDR1 is SEHNR and CDR2 FQNEAQ (reference sequence). Here the CDR3 DNA reads TGTGCCAGCAGCTTAGCGGTTACTACTAGCACAGATACGCAGTATTTT. Translating it yields CASSLAVTTSTDTQYF.

The chain has TRBV7-2 and TRBJ2-3; 12 nucleotides agree with TRBD2. J gave up 5 bases and V 3 bases, and 15 bases lay outside the gene matches. This CDR3 has 19 amino acids. Germline values: CDR1 SGHTA, CDR2 FQGNSA. CDR3 loop: CASSLQGLSSGRAQDTQYF. The CDR3 region has the DNA TGTGCCAGCAGCTTGCAGGGCCTTTCTAGCGGGAGGGCCCAAGATACGCAGTATTTT.

This clonotype was detected a few times. This chain joins TRBV5-1 and TRBJ1-2; TRBD1 agrees at 8 bases. The CDR3 spans 15 residues. The trim removed 4 bases at V and 4 bases at J, leaving 9 bases unmatched. The V gene's germline CDR1 is SGHRS and CDR2 YFSETQ. The CDR3 spells CASSPRQGSSYGYTF. CDR3 coding DNA: TGCGCCAGCAGCCCTAGACAGGGGAGTTCCTATGGCTACACCTTC.

CDR3 sequence reads: CASSRTGAPSGNTIYF. Here the CDR3 DNA reads TGTGCCAGCAGTCGGACAGGGGCTCCCTCTGGAAACACCATATATTTT. The chain has TRBV6-5 and TRBJ1-3; 9 bases match TRBD1. The CDR3 contains 16 residues. Germline CDR1 and CDR2: MNHEY and SVGAGI. J gave up 0 bases and V 5 bases, and 5 bases lay outside the gene matches.

The chain couples TRBV7-8 to TRBJ1-2; 7 bases fit TRBD1. There are 15 residues in the CDR3. Germline V CDR1 and CDR2: SGHVS, FQNEAQ. J gave up 5 bases and V 5 bases, and 11 bases lay outside the gene matches. CDR3 residues: CASSPNIPGGYGYTF. CDR3 DNA sequence: TGTGCCAGCAGCCCAAACATCCCAGGGGGATATGGCTACACCTTC.

This clonotype was counted once. The chain is built from TRBV11-2 and TRBJ2-1; 9 bases agree with TRBD2. The CDR3 covers 15 residues. Germline V CDR1 and CDR2: SGHAT, FQNNGV. Trimming at V came to 3 bases and at J to 6 bases, leaving 6 bases not matched to a gene. The CDR3 sequence: CASSFGLAYGNEQFF. The CDR3 nucleotides read TGTGCCAGCAGCTTCGGACTAGCGTATGGCAATGAGCAGTTCTTC.

The rearrangement joins TRBV5-6 to TRBJ2-7; the match to TRBD2 covers 9 bases. The CDR3 extends over 16 amino acids. Germline CDR1 reads SGHDT; CDR2 reads YYEEEE. V lost 0 bases and J lost 0; bases outside the gene matches: 4. The CDR3 sequence: CASSLGPTSGSYEQYF. CDR3 sequence (DNA): TGTGCCAGCAGCTTGGGACCGACTAGCGGCTCCTACGAGCAGTACTTC.

This clonotype was counted between two and nine times. The V gene is TRBV20-1, the J gene TRBJ2-2, with unresolved D. V lost 5 bases and J lost 0, with 7 bases in between. Germline lookup yields CDR1 DFQATT and CDR2 SNEGSKA (reference sequence). This CDR3 has 13 amino acids. CDR3 protein: CSASGSNTGELFF. The CDR3 region has the DNA TGCAGTGCTTCAGGTTCGAACACCGGGGAGCTGTTTTTT.